Below, one TCR beta chain is given with its context. The antigen this receptor binds is unknown. There are no base qualities to consult, and no much larger clone falls within one base. These data come from a study of shared clonotypes between healthy human individuals (TCRdb year 2020). Turning to the overall study: The cohort comprised two women and a few men aged 18 to 49 years. To estimate repertoire size and how much clonotypes are shared between individuals, the study performed deep sequencing of blood TCR repertoires from a handful of healthy adults. For each donor, three plates each were used for CD4 naive and CD4 memory, two plates were used for CD8 naive, and one plate was used for CD8 memory. Between about 0.9 and 8.9 billion PBMCs per donor were obtained by leukapheresis. To increase sequencing depth and limit assay-specific biases, different laboratories used diverse techniques to prepare libraries and sequence TCR repertoires. The investigation overall reported the following: Even with the large sequencing depth, rarefaction of the sorted-subset datasets indicated that sequencing was incomplete. Across a few donors, roughly 5.4% of naive CD4, roughly 3.5% of naive CD8, about 2.3% of memory CD4, and roughly 0.41% of memory CD8 clonotypes were shared. Pairwise subsampling led to the expectation that sequencing depth would affect the degree of clonotype sharing among donors. Sampling was restricted to blood, and TCR repertoires in tissues likely differ from the TCR repertoires found in blood. Because the study included a small number of donors, the genetic and exposure-history diversity represented was limited. Larger estimated clonotype richness was generally found for naive subsets than for memory subsets. Compared with non-shared clonotypes, clonotypes shared by all four sorted-subset donors had higher generation probabilities.

Using the deep immunoSEQ assay, multiplex PCR amplified TCR CDR3 regions from genomic DNA. For each cell subset, the extracted genomic DNA was distributed evenly across all wells of several immunoSEQ 96-well plates, and each plate served as one replicate. For sorted subsets, around 200 ng genomic DNA, equal to tens of thousands of T cell genomes, was loaded into each replicate PCR. The purified libraries were quantified using a Qubit 3.0 fluorometer, sized with a Bioanalyzer 2100, and then quantified again using the KAPA Library Quantification kit. A separate single-read 150-cycle Illumina NextSeq 550 flow cell was used to sequence each immunoSEQ 96-well plate. In the paper's pipeline: Because the immunoSEQ output included only junctional sequences and no quality scores, the filtering could not be the same as the filtering used for full-length reads. To assign V/J genes and CDR3, sequences were annotated against IMGT germline references using PyIR, a Python wrapper for IgBLAST v1.9. Reads were removed for weak V/J assignments (E-value above 1e-6), missing CDR3, stop codons, out-of-frame junctions, or ambiguous translated residues. V3J clonotypes were defined by identical inferred V gene, J gene, and CDR3 amino acid sequence. The percentage overlap between two repertoires was calculated by dividing the number of shared unique clonotypes by the size of the smaller repertoire. Richness of each repertoire was evaluated using RTK rarefaction, the Chao1 estimator, and Recon v2.1 estimates of unobserved clonotypes. OLGA was used to compute generation probabilities for all TCRbeta clonotypes that the gDNA method yielded from several donors. TCRdb retrieved this table from immuneACCESS and kept in-frame rearrangements only. Not all clones are present; in checked studies, unresolved V genes account for under half, and no reason is known for the remainder. The D gene and trimming were derived from the DNA, and the V and J assignments and clone size from that table. In this sample the table shows 2 million to 2.5 million clones, over 85% of which occur a single time. The ten largest clones take up about 0.41% of the sample.

V loses 6 bases, J loses 5 bases, and the germline ends lie 17 bases apart. Including cysteine and phenylalanine, the CDR3 has 14 amino acids. Here the CDR3 DNA is all that survives: 42 bases in frame from base 1. The germline V gene sets CDR1 to SGDLS and CDR2 to YYNGEE. Healthy HIV-negative adults with no recently reported acute infections or vaccinations were included as donors. Only Caucasian adults living in Nashville, Tennessee, USA were represented among the donors. CD4+ T cells were enriched through magnetic negative selection, after which naive cells were positively selected on CD45RA and the remaining negative fraction served as the memory subset. Blood was obtained by leukapheresis, after which PBMCs were separated by Ficoll-Histopaque density gradient centrifugation and cryopreserved in liquid nitrogen vapor phase. Analytical flow cytometry was used to check the purity and quantity of every magnetically sorted T cell population. Genomic DNA was isolated from each sorted fraction and quantified by UV absorbance on a Nanodrop 2000c.

Input material: naive CD4+ T cells from PBMCs. The cell subset or site tag for this specimen amounts to: CD45RA+ positively selected. The clonotype originates from a man younger than 30 in good health. Some clones in this sample may be carry-over from other donors' samples. The rearrangement combines TRBV9 with TRBJ1-1, with the D gene not confidently named. The CDR3 corresponds to CASTAGLGSTEAFF. The DNA reads TGTGCCAGCACCGCCGGCCTGGGGTCGACTGAAGCTTTCTTT.